This T cell receptor beta chain stems from a study of radiotherapy plus CTLA-4 blockade in lung cancer. Study context: Disease control was present in 25% to 35% of patients, and objective responses in approximately 18%.

After removal of 5 bases from V and 3 bases from J, the junction contained 7 bases not matched to a gene. The CDR3 totals 16 residues. Germline CDR1 reads SGHTA; CDR2 reads FQGTGA. The repertoire was sequenced with immunoSEQ multiplex PCR; TCRdb's copy has only in-frame clones and lacks some. The sample holds approximately 89,000 clones; 78% are singletons and the top ten take approximately 4%. This rearrangement joins TRBV7-3 to TRBJ2-6; the match to TRBD2 covers 7 bases. This specimen consisted of peripheral blood, obtained from a patient treated with radiotherapy plus ipilimumab. The receptor's source is a human donor with non-small cell lung cancer who had a partial response to radiotherapy plus ipilimumab. Some clones in this sample may be carry-over from other donors' samples. CDR3 protein: CASSQGGRGGANVLTF. The CDR3 DNA is TGTGCCAGCAGCCAAGGAGGGAGGGGTGGGGCCAACGTCCTGACTTTC.